This T cell receptor (beta chain) was identified during a study of OX40 agonist ivuxolimab in advanced cancers. About the research overall: The mean age was roughly 60 years, ranging from roughly 23 to 90, with 82.7% of participants male. Allowance was made for prior anti-PD-1, anti-PD-L1 or anti-CTLA-4 therapy, and approximately 40% had some.

Samples were taken at baseline and on day 1 of cycles 4 and 7. Germline assignment: CDR1 MDHEN and CDR2 SYDVKM. Deletions cut 3 bases from V and 2 bases from J, with 20 bases between. CDR3 length: 17 amino acids. Using immunoSEQ multiplex PCR, the repertoire was profiled, and TCRdb retains in-frame clones only, with some absent. The repertoire includes about 72,000 clones, around 83% of them detected once, and roughly 2.4% sits in the top ten. The TCR was taken from an adult with an advanced solid tumor such as melanoma, head and neck, liver or kidney cancer. The sequenced sample was CD4+ or CD8+ T cells sorted from blood, obtained in a trial of the OX40 agonist ivuxolimab. This chain connects TRBV28 to TRBJ2-7, with D possibly being TRBD2 (5 bases). This chain's CDR3 is CASSFDSSRDWAYEQYF. The CDR3 DNA follows: TGTGCCAGCAGTTTTGATAGTAGCCGGGATTGGGCCTACGAGCAGTACTTC.